This T cell receptor beta chain was found in a study of molecular identifiers for immune sequencing clone quantification. In the sort, naive CD8 T cells were defined as CD8+CD4-CCR7+CD45RA+. This clonotype has more than one count but fewer than ten. The junction differs from germline at one of its ends, possibly a read error. In TCRdb, the PCR reads were re-called with MiXCR into one record per CDR3 protein. The sample shows some 70,000 distinct CDR3 sequences, roughly 20% of them seen only once. This clonotype was sampled from a human donor in good health. Some libraries in this study had Jurkat cell RNA spiked in. Sequencing used naive CD8+ T cells from blood, with Jurkat cell RNA spiked in. Subset: FACS-sorted CD8+CD4-CCR7+CD45RA+ naive T cells.

As DNA, the CDR3 is TGTGCCAGCGGCTTAGTTGGTACAGGGCCCACAGATACGCGGTATTTT. It is translated as CASGLVGTGPTDTRYF. The chain employs TRBV7-9 and TRBJ2-3; maybe TRBD1 (6 bases). There are 16 residues in the CDR3. Germline V lookup: CDR1 SEHNR, CDR2 FQNEAQ (reference sequence).